Listed below are T cell receptor beta chains from one sample, sequenced in a study of T cell responses to AZD1222 COVID-19 vaccine. Repertoires were generated with immunoSEQ multiplex PCR, while TCRdb's copy carries only in-frame clones and drops some. The sample contains over 40,000 clones, roughly 84% of which appear only once. The sample was peripheral blood, taken on day 0 of AZD1222 vaccination. The receptors were gathered from an adult in good health. The CDR3 runs from the conserved cysteine through the conserved F or W. Fields, in order: CDR3 DNA, CDR3 protein, J gene, clone size, V gene, CDR3 length, D gene. A D gene is named only where the DNA matches it firmly. Only part of the rows carry a size: once, few, many, or a class if the clone is expanded.

TGTGCCAGCCGAGACCGACTAGCGGGAGTGGAAAACGAGCAGTACTTC CASRDRLAGVENEQYF TRBJ2-7 - TRBV27 16 TRBD2
TGTGCCAGCAGCTTCTCGCGGGGGGGCGGAGAGACCCAGTACTTC CASSFSRGGGETQYF TRBJ2-5 - TRBV7-7 15 TRBD2
TGTGCCAGCAGTCCCCGGGGTCGTGGCTACACCTTC CASSPRGRGYTF TRBJ1-2 - TRBV27 12 -
TGTGCCAGCAGGAGACTGATGAACACTGAAGCTTTCTTT CASRRLMNTEAFF TRBJ1-1 few TRBV6-5 13 -
TGTGCCAGCAGTCACGGGGGGGATAAGAATCTGTTTTTT CASSHGGDKNLFF TRBJ1-4 - TRBV7-9 13 -
TGTGCCAGTAGTCAGACCAGGGGCGCCTTGCGTCAGCCCCAGCATTTT CASSQTRGALRQPQHF TRBJ1-5 - TRBV19 16 -
TGCGCCAGCAGCGGGGGACAGGGGGATTCACCCCTCCACTTT CASSGGQGDSPLHF TRBJ1-6 few TRBV5-1 14 TRBD1
TGCGCCAGCAGCTTGGACTGGGGGACCTCTGGAAACACCATATATTTT CASSLDWGTSGNTIYF TRBJ1-3 - TRBV5-1 16 -
TGCGCCAGCAGCGAATACCGGGACCGAAGCTCCTATAATTCACCCCTCCACTTT CASSEYRDRSSYNSPLHF TRBJ1-6 - TRBV4-3 18 -
TGTGCCAGCAGTTACCTGGCAGTCGACACTGAAGCTTTCTTT CASSYLAVDTEAFF TRBJ1-1 - TRBV6-2/TRBV6-3 14 -
TGCGCCAGCTCGTCACCCCTCCGGACTGGAAGCTCCTACAATGAGCAGTTCTTC CASSSPLRTGSSYNEQFF TRBJ2-1 once TRBV5-1 18 -
TGCAGCGTTGGGGACAGGGGTAATTCACCCCTCCACTTT CSVGDRGNSPLHF TRBJ1-6 - TRBV29-1 13 TRBD1
TGCGCCAGCAGCCAGACCTCCCTGGGGCCAAGCACAGATACGCAGTATTTT CASSQTSLGPSTDTQYF TRBJ2-3 - TRBV4-1 17 -
TGTGCCAGCAGCGTAGATCAAGAGACCCAGTACTTC CASSVDQETQYF TRBJ2-5 - TRBV9 12 -
TGTGCCAGTAGTATGGAGGGCCGGGATGGCTACACCTTC CASSMEGRDGYTF TRBJ1-2 - TRBV19 13 -
TGTGCCAGCAGTCGGGACCAAGAGACCCAGTACTTC CASSRDQETQYF TRBJ2-5 few TRBV12-3/TRBV12-4 12 -
TGTGCCTTGGGGGACGAAGAGCAGTACTTC CALGDEEQYF TRBJ2-7 - TRBV30 10 -
TGTGCCAGCAGTGAAAATCCCCTAGCGGACTACGAGCAGTACTTC CASSENPLADYEQYF TRBJ2-7 - TRBV6-1 15 TRBD2
TGTGCCAGCAGTTACAGGGGGCCGGGTGCTAGCACAGATACGCAGTATTTT CASSYRGPGASTDTQYF TRBJ2-3 once TRBV6-2/TRBV6-3 17 TRBD1
TGTGCCAGTAGTATAATACAGGACAGTGGTGAAAAACTGTTTTTT CASSIIQDSGEKLFF TRBJ1-4 - TRBV19 15 -
TGCGCCAGCAGCCTTCGTGGGTCCCCCTATGGCTACACCTTC CASSLRGSPYGYTF TRBJ1-2 once TRBV4-3 14 -
TGTGCCAGTAGCCCGGGACAGAGGGGCGGCTATGGCTACACCTTC CASSPGQRGGYGYTF TRBJ1-2 - TRBV19 15 TRBD1
TGTGCCATCAGTGAGGGGCTAGGGGAAAATGAGCAGTTCTTC CAISEGLGENEQFF TRBJ2-1 - TRBV10-3 14 -
TGTGCCAGCAGCCAGACAGGGCTGAGGAACTATGGCTACACCTTC CASSQTGLRNYGYTF TRBJ1-2 - TRBV11-2 15 TRBD1